This T cell receptor (beta chain) was sequenced during a study of T-cell reconstitution after alpha-beta-depleted transplantation in children. The library targeted TCRbeta and was prepared with unique molecular identifiers. Via MiXCR, TCRdb re-called the PCR reads, giving one row per CDR3 protein. The repertoire includes 610,000 or so distinct CDR3 sequences, more than 20% of them detected once, and about a third sits in the top ten. This clonotype has only a few counts. Its antigen is unidentified. Overall study findings and caveats: Surviving recipient T cells and thymic progenitors underlay high day-60 TCRbeta diversity in some patients. Diversity and T-cell counts at one year after transplant derived mostly from new T cells. About two months after transplant, alpha-beta T cells reportedly came from several hundred expanded graft clones.

Trimming left V 6 bases short and J 5 bases short, with 8 bases between. The CDR3 totals 11 residues. This TCR was recovered from a boy under two years old with Wiskott-Aldrich syndrome, due to receive a stem cell transplant. The rearrangement uses TRBV12-3 or TRBV12-4 and TRBJ2-7; no clear D gene. The sequences come from PBMCs, collected before TCRalphabeta/CD19-depleted stem cell transplant. The CDR3 nucleotides read TGTGCCAGCAGGTTTGGCGACGAGCAGTACTTC. Translated, it gives CASRFGDEQYF.